The TCR beta chain described here comes from a study of T cell repertoires in cytomegalovirus infection (dated by TCRdb to the late 2010s). In terms of the full investigation: Donor HLA type was relevant to the analysis, because carriage of CMV infection together with the matching HLA type was indicated by public TCR beta signatures. Results and caveats for the whole study, not just this receptor: The ex vivo response was dominated by HLA-C-restricted CMV-specific TCR beta clonotypes, and the single most frequent clonotype in two of eight donors was supplied by these HLA-C-restricted clonotypes. Carriers of CMV infection plus the relevant HLA type were discriminated by the cumulative frequency of public TCR beta family members in the study cohort and in an independent roughly 340-donor cohort.

The CDR3 measures 14 amino acids from cysteine to phenylalanine. Just the 42-base CDR3 DNA is kept, in frame starting at base 1. V is reduced by 0 bases and J by 4 bases, leaving a spacing of 7 bases between them. This clonotype was recorded at least ten times. What antigen it recognizes has not been identified. The input lacks base qualities; no much larger clone sits a single base away. The run used an Illumina HiSeq 1500. Clones were called with MiXCR by TCRdb after fastp trimmed the public reads at Q25, and only in-frame beta chains were retained. Rows with a matching CDR3 protein are joined into one entry that keeps the most common DNA and genes. This sample holds fewer than 350,000 distinct CDR3 sequences; roughly 15% were observed only once. Jointly, the top ten make up about 12% of the sample.

The receptor was isolated from a human donor in good health (CMV status not recorded). Some clones in this sample may be carry-over from other donors' samples. The receptor chain draws on TRBV12-3 or TRBV12-4 and TRBJ2-1; the D gene assignment is ambiguous. The sequenced sample was PBMCs. The CDR3 in this case is CASSLAREYNEQFF. The sequence in DNA is TGTGCCAGCAGTTTAGCGCGCGAGTACAATGAGCAGTTCTTC.